This TCR beta chain comes out of a study of blood T cell repertoires in COVID-19. Sequencing was performed with immunoSEQ multiplex PCR; in TCRdb, only in-frame clones are kept and a portion is missing. The data show 300,000 to 350,000 clones, with around 85% seen just once and around 4.5% held by the top ten. The sequencing input was PBMCs or T cells enriched from blood (not recorded which). This sequence originates from a woman aged 40 to 50 with acute COVID-19.

The CDR3 sequence is CASSGAWVSFPDTQYF. CDR3 nucleotide sequence: TGTGCCAGCTCAGGAGCGTGGGTTTCTTTCCCAGATACGCAGTATTTT. J is TRBJ2-3 and V is TRBV18; no reliable D call. This CDR3 contains 16 residues. The ends were cut back, 5 bases at V and 4 bases at J, with 19 bases in the middle. Germline values: CDR1 KGHSH, CDR2 LQKENI.